This entry lists 4 T cell receptor beta chains sequenced from one sample in a study of immune heterogeneity within non-small cell lung tumors. A multiplex PCR containing 32 V primers and 13 J primers was used to amplify TCR beta CDR3. TCRdb re-called the multiplex PCR reads through MiXCR, storing one row per CDR3 protein. Of more than 1,500 distinct CDR3 sequences listed, 40% to 50% were seen once; the top ten hold 15%. Samples each supplied about 610 ng of bulk tumor genomic DNA as template. Multiple widely separated biopsies were taken from each primary tumor at surgery. Each patient presented with untreated, newly diagnosed non-small cell lung cancer and received curative surgery. The sample consisted of lung tumor tissue. These receptors all stem from a man in his sixties with non-small cell lung cancer.

The gene calls are TRBV19 and TRBJ1-1, with 8 bases matching TRBD1. Per germline, CDR1 LNHDA and CDR2 SQIVND (reference sequence). This CDR3 is 14 amino acids long. The ends lost 4 bases at V and 0 bases at J; junction bases unmatched: 1. CDR3: CASSKTGVNTEAFF. As DNA, the CDR3 is TGTGCCAGTAGTAAGACAGGGGTGAACACTGAAGCTTTCTTT.

This clonotype is a singleton in its sample. A read error is possible here, since a much larger clone lies one base away. This chain links TRBV30 with TRBJ1-1, with D perhaps TRBD1 (5 bases). CDR1 is GTSNPN, CDR2 SVGIG, per germline (reference sequence). This CDR3 is built from 15 residues. V lost 1 base to trimming and J lost 4 bases, with 16 bases between them. The DNA of the CDR3 is TGTGCCTGGAGTGCAGATCTCAGGGTGATCACTGAAGCTTTCTTT. Protein sequence: CAWSADLRVITEAFF.

On this clonotype itself: Compared with germline, one end of the junction differs, possibly owing to a read error. This chain uses TRBV19 with TRBJ1-2; D possibly corresponds to TRBD1 (5 bases). CDR1 is LNHDA and CDR2 is SQIVND in the germline V gene (reference sequence). The CDR3 is made up of 15 amino acids. The CDR3 nucleotides read TGTGCCAGTAGTATGAAGAGGGGCGCAAACTATGGCTACGCCTTC. Translated, it gives CASSMKRGANYGYAF.

The gene calls are TRBV11-2 and TRBJ1-6; maybe TRBD1 (5 bases). The CDR3 runs 12 residues. From germline, CDR1 is SGHAT and CDR2 FQNNGV. Trimming took off 4 bases at V and 10 bases at J, with 8 bases between the two ends. CDR3 nucleotide sequence: TGTGCCAGCAGCTACCGGGGCTCACCCCTCCACTTT. Its protein product is CASSYRGSPLHF.